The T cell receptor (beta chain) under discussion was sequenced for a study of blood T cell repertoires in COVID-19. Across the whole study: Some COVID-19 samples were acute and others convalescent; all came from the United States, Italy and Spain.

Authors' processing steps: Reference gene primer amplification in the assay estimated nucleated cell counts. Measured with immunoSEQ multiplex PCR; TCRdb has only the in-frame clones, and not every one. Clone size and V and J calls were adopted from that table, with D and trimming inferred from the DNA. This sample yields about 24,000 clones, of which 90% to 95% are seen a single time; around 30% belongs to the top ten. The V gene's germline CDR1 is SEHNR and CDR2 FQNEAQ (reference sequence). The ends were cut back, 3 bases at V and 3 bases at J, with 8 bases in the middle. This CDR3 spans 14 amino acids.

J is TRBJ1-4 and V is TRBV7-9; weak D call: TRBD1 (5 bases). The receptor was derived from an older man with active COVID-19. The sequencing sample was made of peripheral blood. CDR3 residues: CASSFPGSNEKLFF. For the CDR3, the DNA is TGTGCCAGCAGCTTTCCAGGGTCTAATGAAAAACTGTTTTTT.